This T cell receptor (beta chain) is from a study of T-cell memory formation after mild COVID-19. The junction had 13 bases not matched to a gene; V was cut back by 0 bases and J by 7 bases. The germline gives CDR1 DFQATT, CDR2 SNEGSKA (reference sequence). The CDR3 has 16 amino acids. Each CDR3 protein is one row after TCRdb ran MiXCR on the 5' RACE reads. The sample holds a few hundred thousand distinct CDR3 sequences, roughly a fifth seen once. The sample comprised PBMCs or a T cell subset sorted from them (not recorded which). The sequence came from a man younger than 35 who had mild COVID-19 (a few samples of this study predate the infection). Cell type and time point are not known. This sequence joins TRBV20-1 and TRBJ2-5, with TRBD1 matching over 8 bases. The CDR3 region has the DNA TGCAGTGCTAGAGATTTGGGCGACAGGGGAGTTTGGACCCAGTACTTC. Translating it yields CSARDLGDRGVWTQYF.